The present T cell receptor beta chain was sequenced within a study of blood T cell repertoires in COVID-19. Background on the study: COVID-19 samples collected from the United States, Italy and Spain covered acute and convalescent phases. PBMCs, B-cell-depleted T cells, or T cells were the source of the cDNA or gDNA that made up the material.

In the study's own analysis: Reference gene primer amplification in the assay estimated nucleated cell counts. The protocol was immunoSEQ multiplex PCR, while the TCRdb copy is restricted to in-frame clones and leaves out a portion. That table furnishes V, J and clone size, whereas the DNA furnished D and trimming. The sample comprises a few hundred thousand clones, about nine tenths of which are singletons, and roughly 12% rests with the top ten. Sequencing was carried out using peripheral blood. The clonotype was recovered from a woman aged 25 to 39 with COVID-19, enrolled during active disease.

CDR3 loop: CASSPRSGNEKLFF. The CDR3 DNA is TGTGCCAGCAGCCCTAGGTCGGGAAATGAAAAACTGTTTTTT. The gene calls are TRBV5-4 and TRBJ1-4, with unresolved D. Per the germline V gene, CDR1 is SGHNT and CDR2 is YYREEE (reference sequence). The length of the CDR3 is 14 residues. The germline V and J ends were trimmed by 4 bases and 5 bases, with 12 bases remaining between them.